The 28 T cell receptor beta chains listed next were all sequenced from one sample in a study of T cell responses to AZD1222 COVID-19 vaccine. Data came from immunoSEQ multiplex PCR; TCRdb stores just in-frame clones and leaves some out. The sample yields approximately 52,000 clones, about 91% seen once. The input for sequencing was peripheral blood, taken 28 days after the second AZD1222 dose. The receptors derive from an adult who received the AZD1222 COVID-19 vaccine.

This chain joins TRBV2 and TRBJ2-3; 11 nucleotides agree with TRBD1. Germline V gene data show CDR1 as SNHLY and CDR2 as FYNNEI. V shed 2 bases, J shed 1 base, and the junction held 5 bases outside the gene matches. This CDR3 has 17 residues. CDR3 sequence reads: CASSETRTGGGTDTQYF. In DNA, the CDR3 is TGTGCCAGCAGTGAAACGAGGACAGGGGGCGGCACAGATACGCAGTATTTT.

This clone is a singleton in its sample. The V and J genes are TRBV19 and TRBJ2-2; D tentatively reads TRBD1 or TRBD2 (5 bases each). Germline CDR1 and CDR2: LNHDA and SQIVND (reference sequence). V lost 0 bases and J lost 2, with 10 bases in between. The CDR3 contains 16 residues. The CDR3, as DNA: TGTGCCAGTAGTATAGATAGGGGACCAAACACCGGGGAGCTGTTTTTT. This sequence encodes CASSIDRGPNTGELFF.

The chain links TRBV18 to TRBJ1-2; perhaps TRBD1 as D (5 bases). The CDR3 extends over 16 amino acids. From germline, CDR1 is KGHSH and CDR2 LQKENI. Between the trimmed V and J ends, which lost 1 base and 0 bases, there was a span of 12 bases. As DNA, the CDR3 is TGTGCCAGCTCACCACAGCAGGGCCCTACTAACTATGGCTACACCTTC. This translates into CASSPQQGPTNYGYTF.

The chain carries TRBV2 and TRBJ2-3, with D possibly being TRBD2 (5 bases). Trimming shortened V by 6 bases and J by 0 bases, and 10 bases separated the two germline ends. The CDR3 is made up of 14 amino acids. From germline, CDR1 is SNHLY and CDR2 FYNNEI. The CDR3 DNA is TGTGCCAGCAGAACCCGGACTAGCACAGATACGCAGTATTTT. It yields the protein CASRTRTSTDTQYF.

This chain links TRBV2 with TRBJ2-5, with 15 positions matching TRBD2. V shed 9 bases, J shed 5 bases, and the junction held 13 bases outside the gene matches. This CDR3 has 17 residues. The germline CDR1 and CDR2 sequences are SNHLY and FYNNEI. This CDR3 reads CASSKGGLAGGRETQYF. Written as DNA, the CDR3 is TGTGCCAGTAGCAAGGGGGGACTAGCGGGAGGAAGGGAGACCCAGTACTTC. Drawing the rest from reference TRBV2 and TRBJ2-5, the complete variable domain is EPEVTQTPSHQVTQMGQEVILRCVPISNHLYFYWYRQILGQKVEFLVSFYNNEISEKSEIFDDQFSVERPDGSNFTLKIRSTKLEDSAMYFCASSKGGLAGGRETQYFGPGTRLLVL.

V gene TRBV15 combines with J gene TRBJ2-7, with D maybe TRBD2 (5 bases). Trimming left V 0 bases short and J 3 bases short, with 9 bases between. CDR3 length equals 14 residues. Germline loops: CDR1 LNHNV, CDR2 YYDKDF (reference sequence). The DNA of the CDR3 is TGTGCCACCAGCAGAGATAGCGCCGGCTACGAGCAGTACTTC. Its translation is CATSRDSAGYEQYF.

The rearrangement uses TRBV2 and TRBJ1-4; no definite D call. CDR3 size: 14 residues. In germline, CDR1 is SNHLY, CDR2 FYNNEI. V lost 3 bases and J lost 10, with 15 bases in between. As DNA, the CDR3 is TGTGCCAGCAGTGAGGGGAGGGAATCAGCAAAACTGTTTTTT. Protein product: CASSEGRESAKLFF.

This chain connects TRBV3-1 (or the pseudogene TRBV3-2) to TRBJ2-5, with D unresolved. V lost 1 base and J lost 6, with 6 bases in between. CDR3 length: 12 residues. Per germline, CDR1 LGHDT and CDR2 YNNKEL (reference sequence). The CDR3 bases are TGTGCCAGCAGCCAAGTACAGAAGACCCAGTACTTC. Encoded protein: CASSQVQKTQYF.

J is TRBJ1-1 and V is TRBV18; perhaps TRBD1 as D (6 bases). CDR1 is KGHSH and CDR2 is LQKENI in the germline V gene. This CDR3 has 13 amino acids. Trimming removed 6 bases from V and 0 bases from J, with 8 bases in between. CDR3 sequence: CASSQGLNTEAFF. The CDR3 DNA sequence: TGTGCCAGCTCCCAGGGGTTGAACACTGAAGCTTTCTTT.

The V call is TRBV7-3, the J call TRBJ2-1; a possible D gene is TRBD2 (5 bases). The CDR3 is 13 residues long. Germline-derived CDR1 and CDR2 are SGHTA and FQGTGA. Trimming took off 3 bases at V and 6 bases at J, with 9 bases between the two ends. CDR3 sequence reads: CASSFAGSNEQFF. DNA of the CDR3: TGTGCCAGCAGCTTTGCGGGTTCCAATGAGCAGTTCTTC.

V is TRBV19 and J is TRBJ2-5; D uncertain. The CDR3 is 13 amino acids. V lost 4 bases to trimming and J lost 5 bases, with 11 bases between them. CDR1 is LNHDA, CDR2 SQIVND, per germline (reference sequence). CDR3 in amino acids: CASSRTLGETQYF. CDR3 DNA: TGTGCCAGTAGTAGGACCCTTGGGGAGACCCAGTACTTC.

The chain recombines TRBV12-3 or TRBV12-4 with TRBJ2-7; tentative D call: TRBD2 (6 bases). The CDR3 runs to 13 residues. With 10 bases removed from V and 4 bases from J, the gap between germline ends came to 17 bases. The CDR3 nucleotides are TGTGCCACCATGAGGGGTGGGAGGTACGAGCAGTACTTC. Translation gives CATMRGGRYEQYF.

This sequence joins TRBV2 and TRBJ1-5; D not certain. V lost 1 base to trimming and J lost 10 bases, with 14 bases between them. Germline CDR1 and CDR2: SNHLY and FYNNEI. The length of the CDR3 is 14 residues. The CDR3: CASSEVSLQVPQHF. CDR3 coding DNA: TGTGCCAGCAGTGAAGTTTCCCTCCAGGTACCCCAGCATTTT.

The CDR3 sequence: CAITKDANTEAFF. CDR3 bases: TGTGCCATCACCAAAGACGCGAACACTGAAGCTTTCTTT. The chain employs TRBV10-3 and TRBJ1-1; D not resolved. V shed 7 bases and J shed 1 base, with 10 bases lying between them. The CDR3 is made up of 13 amino acids. Per germline, CDR1 ENHRY and CDR2 SYGVKD.

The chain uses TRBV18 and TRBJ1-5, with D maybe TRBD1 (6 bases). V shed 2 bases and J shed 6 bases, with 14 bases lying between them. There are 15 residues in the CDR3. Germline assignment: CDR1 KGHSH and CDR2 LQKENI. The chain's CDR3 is CASSPNREGGQPQHF. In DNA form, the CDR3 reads TGTGCCAGCTCACCAAACAGGGAAGGGGGTCAGCCCCAGCATTTT.

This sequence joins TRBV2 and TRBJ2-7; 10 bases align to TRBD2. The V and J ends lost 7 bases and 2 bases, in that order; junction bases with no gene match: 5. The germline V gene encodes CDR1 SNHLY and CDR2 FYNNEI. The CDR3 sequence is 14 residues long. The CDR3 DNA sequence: TGTGCCAGCACTTGGACTAGCGGCGCCTACGAGCAGTACTTC. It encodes CASTWTSGAYEQYF.

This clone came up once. The DNA for the CDR3 is TGTGCCACCAGTGAATCCGGGGACAGGGGGCGAGAGACCCAGTACTTC. Residues: CATSESGDRGRETQYF. The rearrangement links TRBV24-1 to TRBJ2-5; 12 bases fit TRBD1. Germline CDR1 KGHDR, CDR2 SFDVKD. J gave up 4 bases and V 4 bases, and 6 bases lay outside the gene matches. The CDR3 consists of 16 residues.

For the CDR3, the DNA is TGTGCCAGCAGTTCCGGAACTAGCGGGAGTTACAATGAGCAGTTCTTC. Encoded protein: CASSSGTSGSYNEQFF. The chain is built from TRBV6-6 and TRBJ2-1; 11 nucleotides align to TRBD2. The junction had 6 bases not matched to a gene; V was cut back by 4 bases and J by 4 bases. Germline values: CDR1 MNHNY, CDR2 SVGAGI (reference sequence). This CDR3 comprises 16 residues.

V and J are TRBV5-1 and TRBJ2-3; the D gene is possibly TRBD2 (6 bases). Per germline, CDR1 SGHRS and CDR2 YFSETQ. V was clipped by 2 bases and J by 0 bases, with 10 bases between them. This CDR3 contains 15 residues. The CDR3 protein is CASSFEGRSTDTQYF. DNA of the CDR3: TGCGCCAGCAGCTTTGAGGGGAGGAGCACAGATACGCAGTATTTT. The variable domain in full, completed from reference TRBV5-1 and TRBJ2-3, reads KAGVTQTPRYLIKTRGQQVTLSCSPISGHRSVSWYQQTPGQGLQFLFEYFSETQRNKGNFPGRFSGRQFSNSRSEMNVSTLELGDSALYLCASSFEGRSTDTQYFGPGTRLTVL.

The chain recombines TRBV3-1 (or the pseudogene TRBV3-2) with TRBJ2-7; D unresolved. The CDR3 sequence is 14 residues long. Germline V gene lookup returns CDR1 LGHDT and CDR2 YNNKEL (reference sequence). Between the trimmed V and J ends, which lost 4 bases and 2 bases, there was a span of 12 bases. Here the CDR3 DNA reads TGTGCCAGCAGCCGACAAACCACCACCTACGAGCAGTACTTC. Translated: CASSRQTTTYEQYF.

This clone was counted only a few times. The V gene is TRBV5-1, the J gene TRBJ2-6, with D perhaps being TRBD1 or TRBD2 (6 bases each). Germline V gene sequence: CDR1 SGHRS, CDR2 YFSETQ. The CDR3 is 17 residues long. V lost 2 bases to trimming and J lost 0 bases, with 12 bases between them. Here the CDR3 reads CASSLSQGLSGANVLTF. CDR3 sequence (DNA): TGCGCCAGCAGCTTATCACAGGGACTCTCTGGGGCCAACGTCCTGACTTTC.

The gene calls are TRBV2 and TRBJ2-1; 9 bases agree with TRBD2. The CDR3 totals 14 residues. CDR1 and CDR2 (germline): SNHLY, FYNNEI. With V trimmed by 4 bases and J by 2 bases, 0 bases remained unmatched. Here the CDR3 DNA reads TGTGCCAGCAGTGGACTAGCGGCCTACAATGAGCAGTTCTTC. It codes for CASSGLAAYNEQFF. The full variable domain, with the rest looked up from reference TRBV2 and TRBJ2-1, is EPEVTQTPSHQVTQMGQEVILRCVPISNHLYFYWYRQILGQKVEFLVSFYNNEISEKSEIFDDQFSVERPDGSNFTLKIRSTKLEDSAMYFCASSGLAAYNEQFFGPGTRLTVL.

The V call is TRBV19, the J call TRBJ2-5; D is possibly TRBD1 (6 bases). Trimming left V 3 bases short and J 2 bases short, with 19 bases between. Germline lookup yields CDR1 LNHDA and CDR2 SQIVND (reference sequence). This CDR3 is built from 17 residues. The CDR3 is CASSIAPPGVLQETQYF. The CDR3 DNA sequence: TGTGCCAGTAGTATTGCCCCACCAGGGGTCCTACAAGAGACCCAGTACTTC.

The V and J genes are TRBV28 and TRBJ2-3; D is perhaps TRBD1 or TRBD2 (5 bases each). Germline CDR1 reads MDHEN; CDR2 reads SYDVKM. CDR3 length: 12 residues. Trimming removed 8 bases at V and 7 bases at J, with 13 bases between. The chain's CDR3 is CASSPGAYTQYF. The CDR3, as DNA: TGTGCCAGCTCCCCCGGGGCCTATACGCAGTATTTT.

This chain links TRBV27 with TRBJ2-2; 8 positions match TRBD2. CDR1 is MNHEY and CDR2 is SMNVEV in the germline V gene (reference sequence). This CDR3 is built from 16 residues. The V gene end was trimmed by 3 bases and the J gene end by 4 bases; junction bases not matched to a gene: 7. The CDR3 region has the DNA TGTGCCAGCAGTTTGGGAGCGGGGGTGGGCACCGGGGAGCTGTTTTTT. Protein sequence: CASSLGAGVGTGELFF.

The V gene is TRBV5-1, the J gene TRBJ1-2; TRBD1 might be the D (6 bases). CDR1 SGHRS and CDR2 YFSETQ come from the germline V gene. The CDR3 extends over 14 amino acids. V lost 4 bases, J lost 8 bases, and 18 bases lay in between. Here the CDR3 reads CASSQTGTSVGYTF. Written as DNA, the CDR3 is TGCGCCAGCAGCCAAACCGGGACATCCGTCGGCTACACCTTC.

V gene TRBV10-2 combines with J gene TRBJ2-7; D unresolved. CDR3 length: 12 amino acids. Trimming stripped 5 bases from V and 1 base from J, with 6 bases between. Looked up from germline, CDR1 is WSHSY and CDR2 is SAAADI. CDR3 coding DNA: TGCGCCAGCAGTTCAAATTCCTACGAGCAGTACTTC. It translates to CASSSNSYEQYF.

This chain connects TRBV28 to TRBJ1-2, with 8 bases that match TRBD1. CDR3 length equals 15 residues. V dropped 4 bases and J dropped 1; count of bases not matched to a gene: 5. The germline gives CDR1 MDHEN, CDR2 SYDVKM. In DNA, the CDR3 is TGTGCCAGCAGTTCCGTACAGGGGGGTAACTATGGCTACACCTTC. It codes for CASSSVQGGNYGYTF.